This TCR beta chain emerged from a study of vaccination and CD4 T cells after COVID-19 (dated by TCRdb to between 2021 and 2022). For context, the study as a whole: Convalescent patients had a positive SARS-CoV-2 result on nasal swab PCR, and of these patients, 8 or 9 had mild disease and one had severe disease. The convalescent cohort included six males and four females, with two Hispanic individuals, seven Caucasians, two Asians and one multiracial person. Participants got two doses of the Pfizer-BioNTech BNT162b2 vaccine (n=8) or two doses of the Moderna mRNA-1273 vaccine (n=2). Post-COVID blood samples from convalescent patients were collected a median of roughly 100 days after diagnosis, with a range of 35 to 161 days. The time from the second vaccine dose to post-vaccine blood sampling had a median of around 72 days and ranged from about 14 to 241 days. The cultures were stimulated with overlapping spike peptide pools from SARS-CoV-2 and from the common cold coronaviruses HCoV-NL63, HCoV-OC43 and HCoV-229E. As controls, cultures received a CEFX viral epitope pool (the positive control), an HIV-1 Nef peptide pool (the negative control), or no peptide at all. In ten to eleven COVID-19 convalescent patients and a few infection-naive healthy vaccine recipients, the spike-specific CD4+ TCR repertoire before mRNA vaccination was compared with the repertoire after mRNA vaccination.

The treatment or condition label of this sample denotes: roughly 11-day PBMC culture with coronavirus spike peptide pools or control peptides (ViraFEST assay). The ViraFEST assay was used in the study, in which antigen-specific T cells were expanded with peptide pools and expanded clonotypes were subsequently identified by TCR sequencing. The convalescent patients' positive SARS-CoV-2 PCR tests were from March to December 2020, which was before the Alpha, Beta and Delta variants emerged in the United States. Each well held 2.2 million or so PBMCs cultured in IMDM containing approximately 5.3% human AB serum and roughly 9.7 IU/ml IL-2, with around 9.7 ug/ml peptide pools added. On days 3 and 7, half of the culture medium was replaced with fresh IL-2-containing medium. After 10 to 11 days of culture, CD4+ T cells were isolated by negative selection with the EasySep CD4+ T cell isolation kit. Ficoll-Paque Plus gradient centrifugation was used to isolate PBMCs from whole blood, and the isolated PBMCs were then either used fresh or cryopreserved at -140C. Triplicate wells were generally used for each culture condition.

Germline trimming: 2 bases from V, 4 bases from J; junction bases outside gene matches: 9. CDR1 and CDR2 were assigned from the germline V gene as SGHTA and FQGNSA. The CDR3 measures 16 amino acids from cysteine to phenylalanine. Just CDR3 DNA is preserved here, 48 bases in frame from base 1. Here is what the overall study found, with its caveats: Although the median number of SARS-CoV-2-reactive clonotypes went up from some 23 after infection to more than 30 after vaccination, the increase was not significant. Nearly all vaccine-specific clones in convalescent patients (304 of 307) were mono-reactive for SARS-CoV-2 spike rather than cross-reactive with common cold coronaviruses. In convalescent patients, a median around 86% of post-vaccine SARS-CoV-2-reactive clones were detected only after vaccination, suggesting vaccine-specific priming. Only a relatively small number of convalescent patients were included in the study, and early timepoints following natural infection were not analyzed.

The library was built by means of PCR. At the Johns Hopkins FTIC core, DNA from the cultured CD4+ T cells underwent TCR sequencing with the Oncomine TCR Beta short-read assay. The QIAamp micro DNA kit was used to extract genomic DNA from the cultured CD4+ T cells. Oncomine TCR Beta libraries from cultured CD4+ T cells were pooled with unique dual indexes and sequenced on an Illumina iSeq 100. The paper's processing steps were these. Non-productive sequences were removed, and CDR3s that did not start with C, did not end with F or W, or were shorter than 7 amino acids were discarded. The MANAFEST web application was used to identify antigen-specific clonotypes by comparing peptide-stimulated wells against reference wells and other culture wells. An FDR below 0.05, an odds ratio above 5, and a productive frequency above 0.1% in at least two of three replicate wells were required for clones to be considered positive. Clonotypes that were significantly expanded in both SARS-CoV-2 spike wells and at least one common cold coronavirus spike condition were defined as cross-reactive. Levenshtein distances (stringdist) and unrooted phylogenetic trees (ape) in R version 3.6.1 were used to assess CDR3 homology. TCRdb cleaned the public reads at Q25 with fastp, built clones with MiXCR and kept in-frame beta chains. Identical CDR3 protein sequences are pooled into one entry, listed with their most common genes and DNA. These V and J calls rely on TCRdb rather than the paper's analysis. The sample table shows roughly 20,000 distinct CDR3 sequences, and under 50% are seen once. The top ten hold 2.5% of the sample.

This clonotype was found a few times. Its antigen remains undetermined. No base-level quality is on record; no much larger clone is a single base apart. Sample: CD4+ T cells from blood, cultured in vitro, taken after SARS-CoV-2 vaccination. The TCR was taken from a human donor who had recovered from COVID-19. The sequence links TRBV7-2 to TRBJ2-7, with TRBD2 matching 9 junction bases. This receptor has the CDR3 CASSLRFAGGPYEQYF. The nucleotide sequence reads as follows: TGTGCCAGCAGCTTAAGGTTCGCGGGAGGGCCTTACGAGCAGTACTTC.